Below are 21 T cell receptor beta chains sequenced from a single sample in a study of cytomegalovirus exposure and HLA in healthy donors. PCR amplification relied on 60 Vbeta primers (plus 13 Jbeta primers). Here immunoSEQ multiplex PCR was the method, and the copy in TCRdb shows in-frame clones only, minus some. The table includes 130,000 or so clones, roughly four fifths detected once. Input material: PBMCs. The receptors shown here come from a man between 18 and 29 years old in good health and CMV-seropositive.

In this sample, this clone turned up once. The rearrangement uses TRBV5-1 and TRBJ1-1, with 9 bases fitting TRBD1. Per the germline V gene, CDR1 is SGHRS and CDR2 is YFSETQ. The CDR3 runs to 14 residues. After removal of 0 bases from V and 10 bases from J, the junction contained 7 bases not matched to a gene. The CDR3 is CASSLGGTGYGAFF. The DNA of the CDR3 is TGCGCCAGCAGCTTGGGTGGGACAGGGTATGGAGCTTTCTTT.

This clone turned up a few times. CDR3 sequence reads: CASRQTQGGGNTEAFF. The CDR3 coding sequence is TGTGCCAGCAGACAAACGCAGGGTGGTGGCAACACTGAAGCTTTCTTT. The chain links TRBV6-6 to TRBJ1-1; possible D gene TRBD1, 5 bases. CDR3 size: 16 residues. Trimming left V 6 bases short and J 2 bases short, with 19 bases between. From germline, CDR1 is MNHNY and CDR2 SVGAGI (reference sequence).

CDR3: CASRGTGSVYGYTF. The CDR3 nucleotides are TGTGCCAGCAGAGGGACAGGGTCGGTCTATGGCTACACCTTC. The gene calls are TRBV6-4 and TRBJ1-2; 9 bases are a match to TRBD1. Trimming removed 6 bases from V and 4 bases from J; junction bases left unmatched: 6. Germline-derived CDR1 and CDR2 are MRHNA and SNTAGT. The CDR3 runs to 14 residues.

The CDR3 nucleotides read TGTGCCAGCTCACCACCGGGGACAGGGGGCGCAGATACGCAGTATTTT. Translated: CASSPPGTGGADTQYF. The V and J genes are TRBV18 and TRBJ2-3; 12 nucleotides align to TRBD1. Germline CDR1 KGHSH, CDR2 LQKENI. Trimming at V came to 0 bases and at J to 4 bases, leaving 2 bases not matched to a gene. The CDR3 has 16 residues.

Details on this clone: The sample holds other DNA sequences that translate to the same CDR3. V and J are TRBV20-1 and TRBJ2-5; perhaps TRBD2 as D (5 bases). The CDR3 runs 11 residues. Looked up from germline, CDR1 is DFQATT and CDR2 is SNEGSKA (reference sequence). V lost 5 bases, J lost 2 bases, and 6 bases lay in between. The CDR3 nucleotides read TGCAGTGCTGGACTTCAAGAGACCCAGTACTTC. Amino acids: CSAGLQETQYF.

The chain couples TRBV28 to TRBJ1-4; 9 bases match TRBD1. Germline V gives CDR1 MDHEN, CDR2 SYDVKM. CDR3 length: 14 amino acids. V lost 3 bases, J lost 8 bases, and 4 bases stayed unmatched. CDR3 protein: CASSFRQGEEKLFF. For the CDR3, the DNA is TGTGCCAGCAGTTTTCGACAGGGGGAAGAAAAACTGTTTTTT.

This chain connects TRBV11-2 to TRBJ1-1, with D possibly matching TRBD1 (5 bases). CDR1 is SGHAT and CDR2 is FQNNGV in the germline V gene. The CDR3 runs to 14 residues. Trimming pared 3 bases from V and 0 bases from J, leaving 8 bases between. The CDR3: CASSFAGMNTEAFF. The CDR3 DNA is TGTGCCAGCAGCTTCGCAGGGATGAACACTGAAGCTTTCTTT.

Only a few counts were recorded for this clone. The gene calls are TRBV2 and TRBJ2-7; 8 bases line up with TRBD2. V was pared by 5 bases and J by 3 bases, with 6 bases of the junction left unmatched. Looked up from germline, CDR1 is SNHLY and CDR2 is FYNNEI. The CDR3 sequence is 14 residues long. DNA of the CDR3: TGTGCCAGCAGTCAGCGGGAGCTCCTCTACGAGCAGTACTTC. Protein sequence: CASSQRELLYEQYF.

The chain has TRBV19 and TRBJ1-1, with 7 bases identical to TRBD1. Unmatched junction bases numbered 10, after V lost 7 bases and J lost 5 bases. There are 14 residues in the CDR3. Germline V lookup: CDR1 LNHDA, CDR2 SQIVND (reference sequence). CDR3 coding DNA: TGTGCCAGTAACTTCCCAGGGGGATGGACTGAAGCTTTCTTT. Translating it yields CASNFPGGWTEAFF.

The V and J genes are TRBV27 and TRBJ2-2; a possible D gene is TRBD1 (5 bases). The germline V gene encodes CDR1 MNHEY and CDR2 SMNVEV (reference sequence). CDR3 length equals 14 residues. The V end lost 4 bases, the J end lost 5 bases, and 11 bases lay between the germline ends. This CDR3 reads CASSYQGMTGELFF. Here the CDR3 DNA reads TGTGCCAGCAGTTACCAGGGTATGACCGGGGAGCTGTTTTTT.

The chain couples TRBV5-1 to TRBJ1-1, with 8 bases fitting TRBD1. The junction had 8 bases not matched to a gene; V was cut back by 0 bases and J by 1 base. The CDR3 runs 17 residues. Germline V gives CDR1 SGHRS, CDR2 YFSETQ. Here the CDR3 reads CASSLGAGGRTNTEAFF. DNA of the CDR3: TGCGCCAGCAGCTTGGGCGCAGGGGGCAGAACGAACACTGAAGCTTTCTTT. The variable domain in full, with the rest retrieved from reference TRBV5-1 and TRBJ1-1, is KAGVTQTPRYLIKTRGQQVTLSCSPISGHRSVSWYQQTPGQGLQFLFEYFSETQRNKGNFPGRFSGRQFSNSRSEMNVSTLELGDSALYLCASSLGAGGRTNTEAFFGQGTRLTVV.

This chain links TRBV2 with TRBJ2-3; TRBD2 aligns across 12 bases. This CDR3 comprises 18 residues. V lost 4 bases to trimming and J lost 2 bases; unmatched junction nucleotides: 10. Germline V gene data show CDR1 as SNHLY and CDR2 as FYNNEI. In nucleotides, the CDR3 is TGTGCCAGCAGTGTCCGGCTAGCGGGAGGGCCTAACACAGATACGCAGTATTTT. Protein: CASSVRLAGGPNTDTQYF.

The chain couples TRBV6-5 to TRBJ1-2; no clear D. In germline, CDR1 is MNHEY, CDR2 SVGAGI. There are 14 residues in the CDR3. Trimming cost V 5 bases and J 2 bases, with 12 bases left between them. In nucleotides, the CDR3 is TGTGCCAGCAGTCCGCGAGCAGGAAACTATGGCTACACCTTC. This sequence encodes CASSPRAGNYGYTF.

This rearrangement joins TRBV2 to TRBJ2-1, with TRBD2 matching over 9 bases. This CDR3 spans 13 amino acids. The germline V gene encodes CDR1 SNHLY and CDR2 FYNNEI. After removal of 10 bases from V and 4 bases from J, the junction contained 5 bases not matched to a gene. Here the CDR3 reads CAIAGGVYNEQFF. CDR3 bases: TGTGCCATCGCGGGGGGGGTATACAATGAGCAGTTCTTC.

CDR3 amino acids: CASSPSGGKNTEAFF. The CDR3 DNA follows: TGTGCCAGCAGTCCCTCAGGGGGCAAGAACACTGAAGCTTTCTTT. The chain carries TRBV6-4 and TRBJ1-1; TRBD1 matches at 8 bases. The V and J ends lost 5 bases and 1 base, in that order; junction bases with no gene match: 6. The germline gives CDR1 MRHNA, CDR2 SNTAGT. The CDR3 has 15 amino acids.

This rearrangement joins TRBV15 to TRBJ1-5; D is unclear. Germline CDR1 LNHNV, CDR2 YYDKDF (reference sequence). The V end was cut by 0 bases, the J end by 4 bases, with 4 bases between. The CDR3 is made up of 13 amino acids. The CDR3 region is CATSRDRNQPQHF. The CDR3 DNA sequence: TGTGCCACCAGCAGAGATCGGAATCAGCCCCAGCATTTT.

This chain joins TRBV30 and TRBJ2-5; the D gene is possibly TRBD2 (6 bases). Trimming removed 3 bases at V and 11 bases at J, with 22 bases between. Germline V gene sequence: CDR1 GTSNPN, CDR2 SVGIG (reference sequence). The CDR3 sequence is 14 residues long. CDR3 region: CAWSRGTGVEEQYF. In DNA, the CDR3 is TGTGCCTGGAGCCGCGGGACGGGGGTCGAGGAGCAGTACTTC.

This chain connects TRBV10-1 to TRBJ2-1, with D perhaps TRBD2 (6 bases). The CDR3 has 16 amino acids. V was shortened by 5 bases and J by 0 bases, with 14 bases between the two germline ends. Germline V gene sequence: CDR1 WNHNN, CDR2 SYGVQD (reference sequence). Written as DNA, the CDR3 is TGCGCCAGCAGTCAAATTCGGGGGACCTCCTACAATGAGCAGTTCTTC. Amino acids: CASSQIRGTSYNEQFF.

This chain connects TRBV19 to TRBJ2-7; D possibly corresponds to TRBD1 (5 bases). Germline V gives CDR1 LNHDA, CDR2 SQIVND (reference sequence). This CDR3 is built from 13 residues. Trimming shortened V by 5 bases and J by 2 bases, and 10 bases separated the two germline ends. The CDR3 sequence: CASSPDSTYEQYF. CDR3 nucleotides: TGTGCCAGTAGTCCTGACAGCACCTACGAGCAGTACTTC.

This CDR3 is CASSWRKPQETQYF. CDR3 bases: TGTGCCAGCAGCTGGCGGAAGCCCCAAGAGACCCAGTACTTC. The rearrangement links TRBV5-4 to TRBJ2-5, with D unclear. CDR3 length equals 14 residues. Germline CDR1 is SGHNT and CDR2 is YYREEE (reference sequence). V was clipped by 3 bases and J by 1 base, with 10 bases between them.

The rearrangement links TRBV5-1 to TRBJ2-1; TRBD1 aligns across 9 bases. V gave up 2 bases and J gave up 8 bases; unmatched junction bases: 20. The germline V gene encodes CDR1 SGHRS and CDR2 YFSETQ. The CDR3 has 19 amino acids. In nucleotides, the CDR3 is TGCGCCAGCAGCTTAGCGGGACAGGGTCCTGACGGGAGCATAGATGAGCAGTTCTTC. Translation gives CASSLAGQGPDGSIDEQFF.